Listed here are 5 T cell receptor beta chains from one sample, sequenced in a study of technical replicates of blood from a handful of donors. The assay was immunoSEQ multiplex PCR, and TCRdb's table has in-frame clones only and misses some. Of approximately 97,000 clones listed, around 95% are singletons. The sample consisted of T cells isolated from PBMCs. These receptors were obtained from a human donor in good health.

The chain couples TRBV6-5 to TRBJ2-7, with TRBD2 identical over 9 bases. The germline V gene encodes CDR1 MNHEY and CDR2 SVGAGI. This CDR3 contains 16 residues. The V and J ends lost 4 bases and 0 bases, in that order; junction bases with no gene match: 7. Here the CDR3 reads CASSSPSGASSYEQYF. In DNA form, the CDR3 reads TGTGCCAGCAGTTCTCCTAGCGGGGCGTCCTCCTACGAGCAGTACTTC.

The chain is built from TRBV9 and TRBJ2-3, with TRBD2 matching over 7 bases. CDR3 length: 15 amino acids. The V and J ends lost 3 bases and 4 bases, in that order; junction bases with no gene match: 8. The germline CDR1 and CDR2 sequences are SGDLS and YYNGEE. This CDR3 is CASSAGLSNSDTQYF. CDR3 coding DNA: TGTGCCAGCAGCGCGGGACTATCGAATTCAGATACGCAGTATTTT.

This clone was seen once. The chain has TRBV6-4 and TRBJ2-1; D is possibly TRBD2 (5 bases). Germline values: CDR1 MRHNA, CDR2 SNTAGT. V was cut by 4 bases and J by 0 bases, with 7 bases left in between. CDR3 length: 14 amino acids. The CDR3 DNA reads TGTGCCAGCAGTGGGACTCCCTCCTACAATGAGCAGTTCTTC. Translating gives CASSGTPSYNEQFF.

The CDR3 bases are TGTGCCAGCAGCCAAGCCCGGGACAGAGCCTCCTATGGCTACACCTTC. This gives the protein CASSQARDRASYGYTF. This sequence joins TRBV4-2 and TRBJ1-2; 7 positions match TRBD1. Germline CDR1 and CDR2: LGHNA and YNFKEQ. CDR3 length: 16 amino acids. After removal of 1 base from V and 4 bases from J, the junction contained 9 bases not matched to a gene.

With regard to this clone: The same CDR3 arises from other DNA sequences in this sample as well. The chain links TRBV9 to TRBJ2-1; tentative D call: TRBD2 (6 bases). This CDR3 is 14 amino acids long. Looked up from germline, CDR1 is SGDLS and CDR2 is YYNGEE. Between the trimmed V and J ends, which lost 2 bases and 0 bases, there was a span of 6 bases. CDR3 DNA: TGTGCCAGCAGCGTGGGGGGCTCCTACAATGAGCAGTTCTTC. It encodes CASSVGGSYNEQFF.